A single sample is the source of the 25 T cell receptor beta chains below, sequenced in a study of regulatory T cells in long-lasting Graves disease. Time point indicated: newly diagnosed GD, antithyroid drugs for less than 3 months. Construction of the TCR library relied on RNA isolated from PBMCs. The authors built TCR beta libraries using iRepertoire HTBI primers and Arm-PCR of CDR3 regions. TCRdb independently ran MiXCR on the multiplex PCR reads; one entry per CDR3 protein. The sample holds more than 450,000 distinct CDR3 sequences, around 15% seen once. The data were also submitted as part of a second study, on T cells in Graves' hyperthyroidism and ophthalmopathy.

Material: peripheral blood mononuclear cells (PBMCs), obtained at new diagnosis, from a patient treated with antithyroid drugs. Receptors were obtained from a man aged 35 to 55 with Graves disease.

This clonotype was detected only a few times. The chain carries TRBV2 and TRBJ2-4; D is uncertain. The germline gives CDR1 SNHLY, CDR2 FYNNEI. The CDR3 has 14 residues. The V end was cut by 1 base, the J end by 7 bases, with 11 bases between. Here the CDR3 reads CASSEDWVGNIQYF. For the CDR3, the DNA is TGTGCCAGCAGTGAAGACTGGGTGGGGAACATTCAGTACTTC.

The chain is built from TRBV7-9 and TRBJ1-3; D is ambiguous. Germline assignment: CDR1 SEHNR and CDR2 FQNEAQ (reference sequence). CDR3 length equals 13 residues. Trimming cost V 5 bases and J 3 bases, with 8 bases left between them. The CDR3 loop is CASSASFGNTIYF. The CDR3 DNA reads TGTGCCAGCAGCGCCTCTTTTGGAAACACCATATATTTT.

The gene calls are TRBV19 and TRBJ2-7, with 12 bases lining up with TRBD2. The CDR3 is made up of 18 amino acids. The V and J ends lost 3 bases and 3 bases, in that order; junction bases with no gene match: 12. Looked up from germline, CDR1 is LNHDA and CDR2 is SQIVND (reference sequence). As DNA, the CDR3 is TGTGCCAGTAGTATGAGAAAACTAGCGGGAGGCAAATACTACGAGCAGTACTTC. This sequence encodes CASSMRKLAGGKYYEQYF. The whole variable domain, remainder taken from reference TRBV19 and TRBJ2-7, is DGGITQSPKYLFRKEGQNVTLSCEQNLNHDAMYWYRQDPGQGLRLIYYSQIVNDFQKGDIAEGYSVSREKKESFPLTVTSAQKNPTAFYLCASSMRKLAGGKYYEQYFGPGTRLTVT.

J is TRBJ2-7 and V is TRBV28, with TRBD1 matching over 7 bases. The CDR3 has 15 residues. J was trimmed by 0 bases and V by 6 bases; bases with no gene match: 8. CDR1 is MDHEN and CDR2 is SYDVKM in the germline V gene. The CDR3 is CASREATGASYEQYF. The CDR3 nucleotides are TGTGCCAGCAGGGAGGCTACAGGGGCCTCCTACGAGCAGTACTTC. Filled out from reference TRBV28 and TRBJ2-7, the complete variable domain reads DVKVTQSSRYLVKRTGEKVFLECVQDMDHENMFWYRQDPGLGLRLIYFSYDVKMKEKGDIPEGYSVSREKKERFSLILESASTNQTSMYLCASREATGASYEQYFGPGTRLTVT.

The table lists this clonotype with a few counts. The genes are TRBV29-1 and TRBJ2-1; D not certain. Germline assignment: CDR1 SQVTM and CDR2 ANQGSEA. With 3 bases removed from V and 7 bases from J, the gap between germline ends came to 19 bases. The CDR3 covers 15 residues. CDR3 in DNA: TGCAGCGTTGATCTCAAAGGTTTCCGGTCGAATGAGCAGTTCTTC. Translation: CSVDLKGFRSNEQFF.

This clonotype was counted many times. This sequence joins TRBV5-5 and TRBJ1-4; TRBD1 matches 7 bases. In germline, CDR1 is SGHKS, CDR2 YYEKEE (reference sequence). The CDR3 spans 16 residues. The V and J ends lost 5 bases and 3 bases, in that order; junction bases with no gene match: 10. In nucleotides, the CDR3 is TGTGCCAGCAGGTCCCTCTACAGGGGCTCTAATGAAAAACTGTTTTTT. This gives the protein CASRSLYRGSNEKLFF.

In this sample, this clonotype turned up a few times. The V gene is TRBV9, the J gene TRBJ2-3; no clear D. CDR1 and CDR2 from the germline V gene are SGDLS and YYNGEE. Between the trimmed V and J ends, which lost 0 bases and 0 bases, there was a span of 8 bases. The CDR3 spans 15 residues. The CDR3 bases are TGTGCCAGCAGCGTAGCTCTAACTAGCACAGATACGCAGTATTTT. Protein: CASSVALTSTDTQYF. Using reference TRBV9 and TRBJ2-3 for the parts outside the CDR3, the full variable domain is DSGVTQTPKHLITATGQRVTLRCSPRSGDLSVYWYQQSLDQGLQFLIQYYNGEERAKGNILERFSAQQFPDLHSELNLSSLELGDSALYFCASSVALTSTDTQYFGPGTRLTVL.

The sample holds a few counts of this clonotype. The V gene is TRBV29-1, the J gene TRBJ2-2; perhaps TRBD2 as D (5 bases). Germline-derived CDR1 and CDR2 are SQVTM and ANQGSEA. The V end was cut by 5 bases, the J end by 7 bases, with 11 bases between. The CDR3 loop spans 12 amino acids. CDR3 region: CSVLTRSGELFF. CDR3 in DNA: TGCAGCGTTTTAACTAGGAGCGGGGAGCTGTTTTTT.

The table lists this clonotype with many counts. This chain uses TRBV2 with TRBJ2-3; possible D gene TRBD1, 6 bases. The CDR3 runs to 15 residues. Trimming took off 4 bases at V and 1 base at J, with 12 bases between the two ends. Germline V gives CDR1 SNHLY, CDR2 FYNNEI. This CDR3 reads CASSVAGGRTDTQYF. The DNA for the CDR3 is TGTGCCAGCAGTGTTGCTGGGGGCCGCACAGATACGCAGTATTTT.

This clonotype showed up just a few times. The chain joins TRBV4-1 to TRBJ2-7; 7 bases match TRBD1. V lost 4 bases to trimming and J lost 3 bases; unmatched junction nucleotides: 9. The CDR3 consists of 15 residues. Germline-derived CDR1 and CDR2 are MGHRA and YSYEKL. DNA for the CDR3: TGCGCCAGCAGCCCAAAACAGGGGATTATCTACGAGCAGTACTTC. Amino acid sequence: CASSPKQGIIYEQYF.

At least ten counts were recorded for this clonotype. V is TRBV6-1 and J is TRBJ2-2; a weak D match, TRBD1 (6 bases). Germline-derived CDR1 and CDR2 are MNHNS and SASEGT. V lost 7 bases, J lost 0 bases, and 9 bases lay in between. The CDR3 is made up of 14 amino acids. CDR3: CASKGEANTGELFF. CDR3 nucleotides: TGTGCCAGCAAGGGGGAAGCGAACACCGGGGAGCTGTTTTTT.

This clonotype was counted ten times or more. The chain uses TRBV12-3 or TRBV12-4 and TRBJ1-1; D remains ambiguous. There are 12 residues in the CDR3. Trimming took 5 bases from V and 13 from J, leaving 17 bases between them. The CDR3 coding sequence is TGTGCCAGCAGTACCCAAGACCGGGCTCTTTTCTTT. Protein product: CASSTQDRALFF.

This clonotype came up many times. This chain uses TRBV27 with TRBJ1-1; 7 nucleotides align to TRBD1. V was clipped by 4 bases and J by 1 base; unmatched bases: 3. In germline, CDR1 is MNHEY, CDR2 SMNVEV (reference sequence). The CDR3 is 14 amino acids. This chain's CDR3 is CASSSTGANTEAFF. The CDR3 coding sequence is TGTGCCAGCAGTTCTACAGGGGCGAACACTGAAGCTTTCTTT.

This clonotype was observed at least ten times. The chain uses TRBV11-2 and TRBJ2-3; D unclear. Trimming cost V 1 base and J 0 bases, with 8 bases left between them. Germline CDR1 SGHAT, CDR2 FQNNGV. The CDR3 totals 15 residues. Here the CDR3 reads CASSLVPGSTDTQYF. CDR3 in DNA: TGTGCCAGCAGCTTAGTACCCGGGAGCACAGATACGCAGTATTTT.

This clonotype was seen ten or more times. The chain is built from TRBV3-1 and TRBJ2-3; D is uncertain. Germline-derived CDR1 and CDR2 are LGHDT and YNNKEL (reference sequence). V was clipped by 1 base and J by 2 bases, with 10 bases between them. The CDR3 covers 15 residues. CDR3 nucleotides: TGTGCCAGCAGCCAAGCCAATGCCCCCACAGATACGCAGTATTTT. As protein: CASSQANAPTDTQYF.

CDR3 sequence (DNA): TGTGCCAGCAGCCCCGAAGGCGGGAGGCTGGGCAATGAGCAGTTCTTC. It encodes CASSPEGGRLGNEQFF. J is TRBJ2-1 and V is TRBV7-3, with 8 bases lining up with TRBD2. V lost 5 bases, J lost 6 bases, and 12 bases stayed unmatched. The CDR3 consists of 16 residues. The germline V gene has CDR1 SGHTA and CDR2 FQGTGA.

This clonotype was detected only a few times. The J gene is TRBJ2-1, the V gene TRBV5-1, with 7 bases aligning to TRBD2. CDR1 is SGHRS, CDR2 YFSETQ, per germline. The V gene end was trimmed by 0 bases and the J gene end by 1 base; junction bases not matched to a gene: 10. This CDR3 has 18 amino acids. As DNA, the CDR3 is TGCGCCAGCAGCTTGGTGCGGGACTACACAAGTTCCTACAATGAGCAGTTCTTC. Protein: CASSLVRDYTSSYNEQFF.

Many counts were recorded for this clonotype. The chain carries TRBV5-6 and TRBJ2-1; 11 nucleotides line up with TRBD2. Germline CDR1 SGHDT, CDR2 YYEEEE. V shed 4 bases, J shed 3 bases, and the junction held 6 bases outside the gene matches. This CDR3 has 16 residues. Here the CDR3 reads CASSPGTSGYYNEQFF. The CDR3 DNA follows: TGTGCCAGCAGCCCGGGGACTAGCGGATACTACAATGAGCAGTTCTTC.

This clonotype was observed many times. The V gene is TRBV20-1, the J gene TRBJ1-2, with D unresolved. The CDR3 spans 14 residues. CDR1 DFQATT and CDR2 SNEGSKA come from the germline V gene (reference sequence). V lost 0 bases and J 5 bases, leaving 13 bases between the germline ends. The DNA for the CDR3 is TGCAGTGCTAGAGAGACCGCCGAAGGGTATGGCTACACCTTC. This gives the protein CSARETAEGYGYTF.

This clonotype showed up many times. V usage is TRBV28 and J usage is TRBJ1-1; D is perhaps TRBD1 (5 bases). The germline V and J ends were trimmed by 3 bases and 10 bases, with 21 bases remaining between them. Germline assignment: CDR1 MDHEN and CDR2 SYDVKM. The CDR3 covers 15 residues. The CDR3 DNA is TGTGCCAGCAGTTTCCACTTCACAGGAGCCAAGGGAGCTTTCTTT. Residues: CASSFHFTGAKGAFF.

V usage is TRBV28 and J usage is TRBJ2-7; D tentatively reads TRBD1 or TRBD2 (6 bases each). Germline lookup yields CDR1 MDHEN and CDR2 SYDVKM. The V gene lost 6 bases and the J gene lost 0 bases, with 21 bases spanning the gap. The CDR3 is 17 residues long. This CDR3 reads CASSPHGGGRRSYEQYF. The CDR3 nucleotides read TGTGCCAGCAGCCCACATGGAGGGGGTCGGCGCTCCTACGAGCAGTACTTC.

The chain joins TRBV14 to TRBJ1-2; D ambiguous. The V end was cut by 1 base, the J end by 1 base, with 13 bases between. The CDR3 is 16 residues long. Germline V CDR1 and CDR2: SGHDN, FVKESK. Here the CDR3 reads CASSQVGMGVNYGYTF. The CDR3 bases are TGTGCCAGCAGCCAAGTAGGGATGGGAGTTAACTATGGCTACACCTTC.

This clonotype was seen a few times. V is TRBV28 and J is TRBJ2-7; D is possibly TRBD2 (6 bases). The length of the CDR3 is 12 residues. Germline V gives CDR1 MDHEN, CDR2 SYDVKM. Trimming took off 2 bases at V and 10 bases at J, with 12 bases between the two ends. The CDR3 loop reads CASSLGGTTQYF. CDR3 sequence (DNA): TGTGCCAGCAGTTTAGGGGGGACCACCCAGTACTTC.

About this clonotype itself: This may stem from a read error, because a much larger clone lies one nucleotide away. The chain combines TRBV3-1 with TRBJ2-7; TRBD1 is a possible D gene (6 bases). CDR3 length equals 12 residues. V lost 1 base and J lost 6, with 7 bases in between. The germline V gene encodes CDR1 LGHDT and CDR2 YNNKEL (reference sequence). The CDR3 coding sequence is TGTGCCAGCAGCCAAGGGGACACCGAGCAGTACTTC. This gives the protein CASSQGDTEQYF.

This clonotype was found many times. The DNA of the CDR3 is TGCAGTGCTAGAGATCGGCAGTATGGCTACACCTTC. It specifies CSARDRQYGYTF. The V gene is TRBV20-1, the J gene TRBJ1-2; D not certain. Germline V lookup: CDR1 DFQATT, CDR2 SNEGSKA (reference sequence). Trimming pared 0 bases from V and 5 bases from J, leaving 7 bases between. CDR3 length equals 12 residues.